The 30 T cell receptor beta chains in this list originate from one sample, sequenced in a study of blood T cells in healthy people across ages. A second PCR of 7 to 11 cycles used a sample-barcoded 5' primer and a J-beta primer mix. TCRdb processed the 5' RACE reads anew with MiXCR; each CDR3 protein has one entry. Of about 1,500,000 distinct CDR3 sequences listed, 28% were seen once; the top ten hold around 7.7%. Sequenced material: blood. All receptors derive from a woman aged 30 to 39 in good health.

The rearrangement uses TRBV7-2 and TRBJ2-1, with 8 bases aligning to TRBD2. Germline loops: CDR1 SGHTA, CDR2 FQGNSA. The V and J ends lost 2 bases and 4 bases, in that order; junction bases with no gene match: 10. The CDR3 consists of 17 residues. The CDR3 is CASSLLVTLAGYNEQFF. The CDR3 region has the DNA TGTGCCAGCAGCTTACTTGTGACCCTAGCGGGTTACAATGAGCAGTTCTTC.

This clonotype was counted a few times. Here the CDR3 reads CASSLAPGRRPSYEQYF. As DNA, the CDR3 is TGTGCCAGCAGCTTGGCCCCGGGACGCCGACCCTCCTACGAGCAGTACTTC. This chain uses TRBV11-2 with TRBJ2-7; D possibly uses TRBD1 or TRBD2 (5 bases each). The germline V gene encodes CDR1 SGHAT and CDR2 FQNNGV. V lost 3 bases and J lost 0, with 18 bases in between. There are 17 residues in the CDR3.

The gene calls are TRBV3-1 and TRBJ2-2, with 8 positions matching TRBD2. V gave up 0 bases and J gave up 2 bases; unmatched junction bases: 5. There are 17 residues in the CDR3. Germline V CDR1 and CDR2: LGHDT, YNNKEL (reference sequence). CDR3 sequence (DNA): TGTGCCAGCAGCCAAGATCGAGTAGCGGGAAACACCGGGGAGCTGTTTTTT. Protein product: CASSQDRVAGNTGELFF.

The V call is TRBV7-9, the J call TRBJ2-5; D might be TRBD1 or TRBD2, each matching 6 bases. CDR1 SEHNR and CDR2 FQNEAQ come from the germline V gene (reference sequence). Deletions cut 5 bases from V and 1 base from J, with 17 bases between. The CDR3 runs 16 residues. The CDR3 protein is CASSHMSGAPQETQYF. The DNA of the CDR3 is TGTGCCAGCAGCCACATGTCGGGGGCGCCCCAAGAGACCCAGTACTTC. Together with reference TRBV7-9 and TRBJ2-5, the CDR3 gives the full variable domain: DTGVSQNPRHKITKRGQNVTFRCDPISEHNRLYWYRQTLGQGPEFLTYFQNEAQLEKSRLLSDRFSAERPKGSFSTLEIQRTEQGDSAMYLCASSHMSGAPQETQYFGPGTRLLVL.

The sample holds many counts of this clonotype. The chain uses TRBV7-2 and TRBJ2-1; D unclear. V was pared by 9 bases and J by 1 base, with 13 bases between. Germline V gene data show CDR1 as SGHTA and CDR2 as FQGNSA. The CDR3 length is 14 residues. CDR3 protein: CASVRDGSYNEQFF. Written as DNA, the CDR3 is TGTGCCAGTGTACGTGATGGATCCTACAATGAGCAGTTCTTC. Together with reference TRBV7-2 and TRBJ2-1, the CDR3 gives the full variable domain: GAGVSQSPSNKVTEKGKDVELRCDPISGHTALYWYRQSLGQGLEFLIYFQGNSAPDKSGLPSDRFSAERTGGSVSTLTIQRTQQEDSAVYLCASVRDGSYNEQFFGPGTRLTVL.

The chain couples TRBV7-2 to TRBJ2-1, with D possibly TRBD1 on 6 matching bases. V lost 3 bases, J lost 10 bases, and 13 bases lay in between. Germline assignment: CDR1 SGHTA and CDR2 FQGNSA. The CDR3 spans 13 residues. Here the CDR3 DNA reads TGTGCCAGCAGCTTTCCAGGGGAAGGAGAGCAGTTCTTC. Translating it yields CASSFPGEGEQFF.

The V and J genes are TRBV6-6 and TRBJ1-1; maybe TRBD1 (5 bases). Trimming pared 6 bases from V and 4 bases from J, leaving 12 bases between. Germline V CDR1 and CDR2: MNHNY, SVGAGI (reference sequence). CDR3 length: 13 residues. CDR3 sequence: CASRHITGTEAFF. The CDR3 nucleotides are TGTGCCAGCAGACACATCACAGGCACTGAAGCTTTCTTT.

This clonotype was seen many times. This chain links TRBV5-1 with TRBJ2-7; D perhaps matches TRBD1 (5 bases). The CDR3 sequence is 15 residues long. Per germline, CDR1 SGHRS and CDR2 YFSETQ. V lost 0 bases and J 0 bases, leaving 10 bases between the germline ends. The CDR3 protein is CASSLVTGVSYEQYF. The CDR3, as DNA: TGCGCCAGCAGCTTGGTCACAGGAGTCTCCTACGAGCAGTACTTC.

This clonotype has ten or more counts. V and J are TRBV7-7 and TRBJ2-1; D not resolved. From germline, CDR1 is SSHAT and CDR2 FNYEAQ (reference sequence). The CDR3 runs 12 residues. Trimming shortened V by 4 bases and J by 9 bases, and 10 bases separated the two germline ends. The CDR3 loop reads CASSSGIGEQFF. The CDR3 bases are TGTGCCAGCAGCTCCGGTATAGGTGAGCAGTTCTTC.

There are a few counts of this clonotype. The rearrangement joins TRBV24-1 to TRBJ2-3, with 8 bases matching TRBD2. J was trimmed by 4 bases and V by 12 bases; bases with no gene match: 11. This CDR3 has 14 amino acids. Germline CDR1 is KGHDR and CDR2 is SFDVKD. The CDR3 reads CAASAGGKSDTQYF. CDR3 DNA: TGTGCCGCCTCCGCGGGGGGCAAGTCAGATACGCAGTATTTT.

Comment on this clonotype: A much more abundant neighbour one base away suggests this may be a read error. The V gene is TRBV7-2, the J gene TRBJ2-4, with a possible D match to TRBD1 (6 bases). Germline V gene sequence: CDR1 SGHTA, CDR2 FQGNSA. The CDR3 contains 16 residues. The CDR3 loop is CASSSRRTALGDIQDF. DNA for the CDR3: TGTGCCAGCAGCTCCCGACGGACAGCTTTAGGGGACATTCAGGACTTC. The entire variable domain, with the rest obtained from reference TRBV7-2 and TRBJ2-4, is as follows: GAGVSQSPSNKVTEKGKDVELRCDPISGHTALYWYRQSLGQGLEFLIYFQGNSAPDKSGLPSDRFSAERTGGSVSTLTIQRTQQEDSAVYLCASSSRRTALGDIQDFGAGTRLSVL.

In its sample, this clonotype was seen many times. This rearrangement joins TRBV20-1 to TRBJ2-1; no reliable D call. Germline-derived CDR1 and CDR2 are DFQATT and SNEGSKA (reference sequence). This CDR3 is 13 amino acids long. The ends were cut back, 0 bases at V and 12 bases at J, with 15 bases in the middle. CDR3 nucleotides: TGCAGTGCTAGAGATCCGGGTAGCCTCGGGCAGTTCTTC. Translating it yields CSARDPGSLGQFF.

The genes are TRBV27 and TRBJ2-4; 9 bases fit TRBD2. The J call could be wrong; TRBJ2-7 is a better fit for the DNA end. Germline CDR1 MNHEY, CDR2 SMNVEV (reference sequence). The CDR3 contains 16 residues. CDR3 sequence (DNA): TGTGCCAGCAGTTTATCGGGCGGGAGGGCGCCCTACGAGCAGTACTTC. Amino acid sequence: CASSLSGGRAPYEQYF.

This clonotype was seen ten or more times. The CDR3 DNA sequence: TGCAGTGCTAGAAACCCGGGGGATACGCAGTATTTT. Translating it yields CSARNPGDTQYF. V is TRBV20-1 and J is TRBJ2-3; a possible D gene is TRBD2 (5 bases). CDR1 is DFQATT, CDR2 SNEGSKA, per germline (reference sequence). Deletions cut 2 bases from V and 6 bases from J, with 9 bases between. The CDR3 has 12 amino acids.

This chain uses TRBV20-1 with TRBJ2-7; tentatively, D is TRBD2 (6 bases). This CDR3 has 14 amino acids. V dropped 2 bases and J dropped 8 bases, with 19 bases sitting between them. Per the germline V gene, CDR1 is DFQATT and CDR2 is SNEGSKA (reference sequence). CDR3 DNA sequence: TGCAGTGCTAGAACTGGGGGACTTAACTGGCAGCAGTACTTC. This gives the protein CSARTGGLNWQQYF.

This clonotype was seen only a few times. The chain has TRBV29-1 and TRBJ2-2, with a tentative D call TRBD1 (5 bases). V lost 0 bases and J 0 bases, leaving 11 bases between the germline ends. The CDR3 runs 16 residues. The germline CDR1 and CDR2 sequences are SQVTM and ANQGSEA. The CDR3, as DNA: TGCAGCGTTGAAGATAGGGGTAATTCGAACACCGGGGAGCTGTTTTTT. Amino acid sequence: CSVEDRGNSNTGELFF.

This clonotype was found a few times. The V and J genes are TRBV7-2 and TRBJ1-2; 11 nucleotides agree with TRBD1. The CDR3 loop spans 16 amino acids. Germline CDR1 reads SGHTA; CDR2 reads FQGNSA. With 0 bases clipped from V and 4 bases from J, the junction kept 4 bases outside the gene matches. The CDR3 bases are TGTGCCAGCAGCTTAGCTTCCGGGACAGGGGGCTATGGCTACACCTTC. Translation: CASSLASGTGGYGYTF.

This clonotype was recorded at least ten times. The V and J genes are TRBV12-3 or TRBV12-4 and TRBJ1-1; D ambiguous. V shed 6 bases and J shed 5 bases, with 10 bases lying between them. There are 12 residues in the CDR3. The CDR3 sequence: CASRLPSTEAFF. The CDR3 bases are TGTGCCAGCAGGCTTCCTAGTACTGAAGCTTTCTTT.

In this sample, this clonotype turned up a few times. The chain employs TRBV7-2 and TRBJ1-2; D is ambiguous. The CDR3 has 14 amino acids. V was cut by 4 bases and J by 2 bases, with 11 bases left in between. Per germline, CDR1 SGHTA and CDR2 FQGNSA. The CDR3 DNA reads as TGTGCCAGCAGCTCTGGCAGACAAAACTATGGCTACACCTTC. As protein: CASSSGRQNYGYTF.

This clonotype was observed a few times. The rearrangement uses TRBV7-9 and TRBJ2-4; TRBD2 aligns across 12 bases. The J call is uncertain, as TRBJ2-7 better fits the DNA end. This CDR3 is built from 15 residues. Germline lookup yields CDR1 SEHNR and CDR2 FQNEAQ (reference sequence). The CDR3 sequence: CASSPSGGVYNEQYF. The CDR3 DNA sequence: TGTGCCAGCAGCCCTAGCGGGGGGGTATATAACGAGCAGTACTTC.

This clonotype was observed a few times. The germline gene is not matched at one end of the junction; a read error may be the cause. The CDR3 loop reads CANSEDAGEQYF. As DNA, the CDR3 is TGTGCCAACAGTGAAGACGCTGGCGAGCAGTACTTC. The rearrangement uses TRBV2 and TRBJ2-7; D gene unclear. CDR1 is SNHLY and CDR2 is FYNNEI in the germline V gene. This CDR3 is 12 amino acids long.

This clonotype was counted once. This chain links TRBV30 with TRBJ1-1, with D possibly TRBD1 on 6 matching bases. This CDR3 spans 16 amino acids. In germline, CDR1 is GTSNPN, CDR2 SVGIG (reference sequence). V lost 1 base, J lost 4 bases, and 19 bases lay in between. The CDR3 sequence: CAWSDGPGVGITEAFF. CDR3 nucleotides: TGTGCCTGGAGTGATGGACCAGGGGTGGGGATCACTGAAGCTTTCTTT.

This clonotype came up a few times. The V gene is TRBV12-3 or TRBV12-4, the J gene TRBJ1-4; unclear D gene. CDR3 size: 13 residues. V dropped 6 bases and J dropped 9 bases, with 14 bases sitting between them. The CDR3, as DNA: TGTGCCAGCAGCCTCACGAGGGATCAAAAACTGTTTTTT. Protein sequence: CASSLTRDQKLFF.

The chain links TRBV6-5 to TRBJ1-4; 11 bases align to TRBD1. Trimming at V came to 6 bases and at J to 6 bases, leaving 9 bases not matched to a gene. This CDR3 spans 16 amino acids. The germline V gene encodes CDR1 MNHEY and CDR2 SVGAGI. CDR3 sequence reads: CASRGQGDPFDEKLFF. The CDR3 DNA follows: TGTGCCAGCAGGGGACAGGGGGACCCATTTGATGAAAAACTGTTTTTT.

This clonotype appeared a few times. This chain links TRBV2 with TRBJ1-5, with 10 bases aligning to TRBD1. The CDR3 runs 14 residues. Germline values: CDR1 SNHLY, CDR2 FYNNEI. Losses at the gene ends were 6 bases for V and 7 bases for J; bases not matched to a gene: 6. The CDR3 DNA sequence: TGTGCCAGCAGCGCGACAGGGGGCGACCAGCCCCAGCATTTT. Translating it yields CASSATGGDQPQHF.

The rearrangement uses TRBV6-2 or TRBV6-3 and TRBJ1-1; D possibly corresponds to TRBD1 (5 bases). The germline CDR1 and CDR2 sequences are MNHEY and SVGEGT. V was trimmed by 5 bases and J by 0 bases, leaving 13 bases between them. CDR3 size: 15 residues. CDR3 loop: CASSDGASMNTEAFF. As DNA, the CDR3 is TGTGCCAGCAGTGACGGGGCCTCGATGAACACTGAAGCTTTCTTT.

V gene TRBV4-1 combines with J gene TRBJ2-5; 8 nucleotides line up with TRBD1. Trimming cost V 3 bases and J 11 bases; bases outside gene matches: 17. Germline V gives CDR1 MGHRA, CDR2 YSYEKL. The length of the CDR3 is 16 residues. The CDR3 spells CASSQEDRVVLDEQYF. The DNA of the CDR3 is TGCGCCAGCAGCCAGGAGGACAGGGTGGTATTGGATGAGCAGTACTTC.

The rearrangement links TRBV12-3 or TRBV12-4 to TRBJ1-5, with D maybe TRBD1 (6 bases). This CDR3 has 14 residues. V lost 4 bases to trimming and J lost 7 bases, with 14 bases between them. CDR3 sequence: CASSYTGPTQPQHF. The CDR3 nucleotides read TGTGCCAGCAGTTATACAGGGCCAACGCAGCCCCAGCATTTT.

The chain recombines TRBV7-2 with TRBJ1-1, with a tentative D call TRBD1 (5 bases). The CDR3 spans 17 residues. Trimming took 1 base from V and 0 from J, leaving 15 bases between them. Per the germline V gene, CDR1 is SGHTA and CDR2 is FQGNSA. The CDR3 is CASSLVGPGALNTEAFF. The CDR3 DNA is TGTGCCAGCAGCTTAGTGGGGCCCGGGGCCCTGAACACTGAAGCTTTCTTT.

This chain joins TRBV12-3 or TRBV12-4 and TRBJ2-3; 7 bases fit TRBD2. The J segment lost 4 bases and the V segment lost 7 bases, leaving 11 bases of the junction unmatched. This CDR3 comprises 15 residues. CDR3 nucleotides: TGTGCCAGCACCTATAGCGGGTCGAGCGCAGATACGCAGTATTTT. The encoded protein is CASTYSGSSADTQYF.